What follows is one T cell receptor (beta chain) and its context. Its antigen is unidentified. These data originate in a study of cytomegalovirus exposure and HLA in healthy donors. Whole-study context: The same platform used for the approximately 670 first-cohort repertoires was also used for the 90 to 150 validation repertoires, as a later analysis reported. Study-wide findings and caveats: TCR clusters originating in the first cohort tended to co-occur in the roughly 130 validation repertoires, according to a later analysis. It was reported that the classifier diagnosed cytomegalovirus status with high specificity and sensitivity in both the original and validation cohorts. Cytomegalovirus-associated status was assigned to some 160 TCR beta chains.

The assay was immunoSEQ multiplex PCR, and TCRdb's table has in-frame clones only and misses some. The table has fewer than 200,000 clones, about nine tenths seen once. The V gene's germline CDR1 is SGHRS and CDR2 YFSETQ. The length of the CDR3 is 16 residues. V was pared by 3 bases and J by 6 bases, with 20 bases between. This sequence joins TRBV5-1 and TRBJ2-3, with D hard to call. The source of this sequence is a man aged 25 to 40 in good health and CMV-seropositive. Material for sequencing was PBMCs. CDR3 protein: CASSSGWATTWDTQYF. CDR3 nucleotide sequence: TGCGCCAGCAGCTCCGGGTGGGCCACAACGTGGGATACGCAGTATTTT. The variable domain in full, with the rest retrieved from reference TRBV5-1 and TRBJ2-3, is KAGVTQTPRYLIKTRGQQVTLSCSPISGHRSVSWYQQTPGQGLQFLFEYFSETQRNKGNFPGRFSGRQFSNSRSEMNVSTLELGDSALYLCASSSGWATTWDTQYFGPGTRLTVL.